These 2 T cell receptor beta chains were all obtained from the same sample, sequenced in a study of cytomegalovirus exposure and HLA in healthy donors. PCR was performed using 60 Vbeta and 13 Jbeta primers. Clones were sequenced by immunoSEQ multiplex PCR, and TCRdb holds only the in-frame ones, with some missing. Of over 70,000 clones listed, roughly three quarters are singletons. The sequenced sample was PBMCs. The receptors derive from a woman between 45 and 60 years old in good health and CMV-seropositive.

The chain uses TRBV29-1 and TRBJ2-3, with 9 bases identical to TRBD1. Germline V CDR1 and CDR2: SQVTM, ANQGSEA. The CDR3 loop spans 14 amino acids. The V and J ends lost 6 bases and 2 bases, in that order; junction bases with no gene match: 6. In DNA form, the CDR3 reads TGCAGCGTCGCTACAGGGGGCCCCACAGATACGCAGTATTTT. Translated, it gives CSVATGGPTDTQYF.

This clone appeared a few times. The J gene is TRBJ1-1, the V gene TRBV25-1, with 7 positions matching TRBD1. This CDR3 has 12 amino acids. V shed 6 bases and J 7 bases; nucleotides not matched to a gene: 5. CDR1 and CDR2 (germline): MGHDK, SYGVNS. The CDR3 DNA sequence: TGTGCCAGCAGGGGACAGTTCGGTGAAGCTTTCTTT. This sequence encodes CASRGQFGEAFF.